The sequence of this T cell receptor (beta chain) was determined in a study of T-cell reconstitution after alpha-beta-depleted transplantation in children. This CDR3 region has 13 residues. Germline V gene data show CDR1 as SGHTA and CDR2 as FQGNSA. Trimming shortened V by 1 base and J by 5 bases, and 9 bases separated the two germline ends. A library of TCRbeta sequences, prepared with unique molecular identifiers, was generated. Each CDR3 protein is one row after TCRdb ran MiXCR on the PCR reads. The top ten clones hold roughly 2.5% of a sample with hundreds of thousands of distinct CDR3 sequences, over 25% of them seen once.

This chain uses TRBV7-2 with TRBJ2-7, with D perhaps being TRBD1 or TRBD2 (6 bases each). This clonotype was obtained from a human donor who donated a stem cell graft to a child with aplastic anemia. Sequencing was performed on PBMCs from the stem cell graft donor, taken from the stem cell graft. CDR3 amino acids: CASSLGRGDEQYV. In nucleotides, the CDR3 is TGTGCCAGCAGCTTAGGAAGGGGGGACGAGCAGTACGTC.